These 22 T cell receptor beta chains share one sample of origin, sequenced in a study of Graves' ophthalmopathy and Graves' hyperthyroidism. The TCR beta CDR3 regions underwent amplification from RNA transcripts. HTBI-primed RT-PCR formed the first round, and a multiplex PCR formed the second. TCRdb reprocessed the multiplex PCR reads via MiXCR and lists one record per CDR3 protein. The sample holds about 660,000 distinct CDR3 sequences, about two fifths seen once. The sequenced sample consisted of peripheral blood. These receptors all come from an adult man with Graves' ophthalmopathy.

With regard to this clonotype: A read error is possible here, since a much larger clone lies one base away. The V and J genes are TRBV20-1 and TRBJ1-6; a possible D gene is TRBD1 (5 bases). V was cut by 6 bases and J by 6 bases, with 15 bases left in between. Looked up from germline, CDR1 is DFQATT and CDR2 is SNEGSKA (reference sequence). The length of the CDR3 is 14 residues. CDR3 DNA: TGCAGTGCCCTCCAACCCCAGGGTAATTCACCCCTCCACTTT. This gives the protein CSALQPQGNSPLHF.

The chain has TRBV24-1 and TRBJ1-5; D gene uncertain. The ends were cut back, 3 bases at V and 4 bases at J, with 9 bases in the middle. The CDR3 is 14 amino acids. Germline V CDR1 and CDR2: KGHDR, SFDVKD. The chain's CDR3 is CATSDVGPNQPQHF. The CDR3 nucleotides read TGTGCCACCAGTGATGTGGGCCCTAATCAGCCCCAGCATTTT.

At least ten counts were recorded for this clonotype. This chain joins TRBV4-3 and TRBJ2-5, with D perhaps TRBD2 (6 bases). The ends were cut back, 4 bases at V and 4 bases at J, with 16 bases in the middle. CDR3 length: 15 amino acids. Germline-derived CDR1 and CDR2 are LGHNA and YSLEER. The CDR3, as DNA: TGCGCCAGCAGCCCCGAAGGAGGGATAGGAGAGACCCAGTACTTC. Its translation is CASSPEGGIGETQYF.

This clonotype was seen a handful of times. The V and J genes are TRBV6-5 and TRBJ2-7; tentatively, D is TRBD1 (7 bases). V shed 2 bases and J shed 5 bases, with 13 bases lying between them. The CDR3 loop spans 14 amino acids. CDR1 is MNHEY, CDR2 SVGAGI, per germline. The CDR3 here is CASSYNRGGHEQYF. DNA of the CDR3: TGTGCCAGCAGTTACAACAGGGGAGGCCACGAGCAGTACTTC.

This clonotype was observed many times. V gene TRBV2 combines with J gene TRBJ2-6; possibly TRBD1 for D (5 bases). V shed 3 bases and J shed 4 bases, with 10 bases lying between them. The CDR3 is 15 residues long. In germline, CDR1 is SNHLY, CDR2 FYNNEI. CDR3 nucleotides: TGTGCCAGCAGTGAGCAGGGTGACGGGGCCAACGTCCTGACTTTC. It is translated as CASSEQGDGANVLTF.

This clonotype was counted ten times or more. The rearrangement joins TRBV7-8 to TRBJ1-5; D ambiguous. CDR1 is SGHVS and CDR2 is FQNEAQ in the germline V gene. The V and J ends lost 1 base and 7 bases respectively, with 11 bases between them. The CDR3 runs 14 residues. CDR3 region: CASSLDSTRQPQHF. In DNA form, the CDR3 reads TGTGCCAGCAGCTTAGATTCGACACGGCAGCCCCAGCATTTT. The full variable domain, with the rest looked up from reference TRBV7-8 and TRBJ1-5, is GAGVSQSPRYKVAKRGQDVALRCDPISGHVSLFWYQQALGQGPEFLTYFQNEAQLDKSGLPSDRFFAERPEGSVSTLKIQRTQQEDSAVYLCASSLDSTRQPQHFGDGTRLSIL.

In nucleotides, the CDR3 is TGTGCCAGCAACTACGACAGTTCGAACACCGGGGAGCTGTTTTTT. The encoded protein is CASNYDSSNTGELFF. The chain uses TRBV25-1 and TRBJ2-2; D is possibly TRBD1 (5 bases). This CDR3 is 15 amino acids long. Germline CDR1 reads MGHDK; CDR2 reads SYGVNS. V was trimmed by 7 bases and J by 0 bases, leaving 12 bases between them.

In DNA form, the CDR3 reads TGTGCCAGTAGCCCGGACAGACTGGGAAGGCAAGAGACCCAGTACTTC. Encoded protein: CASSPDRLGRQETQYF. The chain uses TRBV19 and TRBJ2-5, with D possibly matching TRBD1 (6 bases). This CDR3 region has 16 residues. V shed 6 bases and J shed 2 bases, with 19 bases lying between them. Germline CDR1 and CDR2: LNHDA and SQIVND (reference sequence). The full variable domain, in which reference TRBV19 and TRBJ2-5 provide the parts outside the CDR3, is DGGITQSPKYLFRKEGQNVTLSCEQNLNHDAMYWYRQDPGQGLRLIYYSQIVNDFQKGDIAEGYSVSREKKESFPLTVTSAQKNPTAFYLCASSPDRLGRQETQYFGPGTRLLVL.

This clonotype was counted a few times. The V and J genes are TRBV7-9 and TRBJ1-5, with 7 bases identical to TRBD1. Germline CDR1 is SEHNR and CDR2 is FQNEAQ (reference sequence). The CDR3 spans 16 residues. Trimming at V came to 4 bases and at J to 5 bases, leaving 11 bases not matched to a gene. The CDR3 region is CASSSLARGVHQPQHF. DNA of the CDR3: TGTGCCAGCAGCTCCCTAGCCAGGGGGGTGCATCAGCCCCAGCATTTT. Complete variable domain (other parts from reference TRBV7-9 and TRBJ1-5): DTGVSQNPRHKITKRGQNVTFRCDPISEHNRLYWYRQTLGQGPEFLTYFQNEAQLEKSRLLSDRFSAERPKGSFSTLEIQRTEQGDSAMYLCASSSLARGVHQPQHFGDGTRLSIL.

The V and J genes are TRBV6-1 and TRBJ2-7, with TRBD2 as a possible D gene (5 bases). Germline CDR1 is MNHNS and CDR2 is SASEGT. V lost 8 bases and J 7 bases, leaving 18 bases between the germline ends. The length of the CDR3 is 13 residues. Here the CDR3 reads CASASSVYNEQYF. The CDR3 DNA is TGTGCCAGCGCGAGTAGCGTCTACAATGAGCAGTACTTC.

This clonotype was recorded many times. The V gene is TRBV19, the J gene TRBJ1-3; D is unresolved. The germline V and J ends were trimmed by 7 bases and 2 bases, with 18 bases remaining between them. CDR1 and CDR2 from the germline V gene are LNHDA and SQIVND (reference sequence). The CDR3 length is 16 residues. The CDR3 nucleotides read TGTGCCAGTACGTTTGAGGCCGTATCTCCTGGAAACACCATATATTTT. Translation gives CASTFEAVSPGNTIYF.

There are a few counts of this clonotype. This chain connects TRBV5-1 to TRBJ2-7; D tentatively reads TRBD1 or TRBD2 (5 bases each). The CDR3 contains 14 residues. The germline V gene has CDR1 SGHRS and CDR2 YFSETQ. The V and J ends lost 5 bases and 3 bases respectively, with 15 bases between them. The CDR3 loop is CASSRVGDHYEQYF. CDR3 in DNA: TGCGCCAGCAGTCGAGTAGGGGACCACTACGAGCAGTACTTC.

This CDR3 is CATSDNYGYTIYF. CDR3 nucleotide sequence: TGTGCCACCAGTGATAACTATGGCTACACCATATATTTT. The chain couples TRBV24-1 to TRBJ1-3; D remains ambiguous. There are 13 residues in the CDR3. CDR1 is KGHDR and CDR2 is SFDVKD in the germline V gene. The V end lost 3 bases, the J end lost 8 bases, and 10 bases lay between the germline ends.

The chain uses TRBV6-5 and TRBJ1-2; tentatively, D is TRBD1 (5 bases). V was clipped by 2 bases and J by 0 bases, with 13 bases between them. The germline gives CDR1 MNHEY, CDR2 SVGAGI. The CDR3 is made up of 16 amino acids. CDR3 nucleotide sequence: TGTGCCAGCAGTTACCTTCTTCCAGGGTCTAACTATGGCTACACCTTC. Its protein is CASSYLLPGSNYGYTF.

There are a few counts of this clonotype. The chain has TRBV4-1 and TRBJ1-3; the match to TRBD1 covers 9 bases. The V and J ends lost 2 bases and 4 bases, in that order; junction bases with no gene match: 3. This CDR3 is built from 15 residues. Germline values: CDR1 MGHRA, CDR2 YSYEKL. The CDR3 nucleotides read TGCGCCAGCAGCCAACCACAGGGGGCGGGAAACACCATATATTTT. Amino acid sequence: CASSQPQGAGNTIYF.

The CDR3, as DNA: TGTGCCAGCAGCCCCCCGGGACAGCTCACCGGGGAGCTGTTTTTT. Encoded protein: CASSPPGQLTGELFF. The chain combines TRBV11-2 with TRBJ2-2, with 7 bases identical to TRBD1. The CDR3 totals 15 residues. The J segment lost 4 bases and the V segment lost 5 bases, leaving 7 bases of the junction unmatched. Per germline, CDR1 SGHAT and CDR2 FQNNGV.

This clonotype has a count of ten or more. The chain employs TRBV7-2 and TRBJ2-7, with D perhaps matching TRBD1 (5 bases). Germline V CDR1 and CDR2: SGHTA, FQGNSA. V lost 5 bases and J lost 3, with 17 bases in between. This CDR3 is 15 amino acids long. The CDR3 here is CASSVDSQKVYEQYF. CDR3 DNA sequence: TGTGCCAGCAGCGTCGACAGCCAGAAGGTCTACGAGCAGTACTTC.

This clonotype was counted at least ten times. The V gene is TRBV7-6, the J gene TRBJ1-4; no definite D call. Trimming shortened V by 0 bases and J by 4 bases, and 9 bases separated the two germline ends. Germline lookup yields CDR1 SGHVS and CDR2 FNYEAQ. The CDR3 is made up of 15 amino acids. The CDR3 bases are TGTGCCAGCAGCTTAGCAGGGATTGGTAATGAAAAACTGTTTTTT. This translates into CASSLAGIGNEKLFF.

This chain uses TRBV7-2 with TRBJ2-3; perhaps TRBD2 as D (5 bases). CDR1 is SGHTA, CDR2 FQGNSA, per germline. This CDR3 has 15 residues. The V and J ends lost 4 bases and 4 bases respectively, with 15 bases between them. The CDR3 DNA reads TGTGCCAGCAGCTCCCAATCGGGGTGGGCAGATACGCAGTATTTT. Its translation: CASSSQSGWADTQYF.

On this clonotype: This may come from a read error, since a much larger clone is one base off. Likely a read error: the CDR3 ends without its conserved phenylalanine or tryptophan. This chain links TRBV7-2 with TRBJ2-5, with no clear D. The CDR3 has 15 residues. Germline-derived CDR1 and CDR2 are SGHTA and FQGNSA. Between the trimmed V and J ends, which lost 5 bases and 4 bases, there was a span of 17 bases. The CDR3 nucleotides are TGTGCCAGCAGCCAGAACGGGCCAGGTGGAGAGACCCAGTACCTC. This codes for CASSQNGPGGETQYL.

Only a few counts were recorded for this clonotype. The CDR3 loop is CASSISGRGYEQYF. The CDR3 coding sequence is TGTGCCAGTAGTATAAGCGGCAGGGGTTACGAGCAGTACTTC. This sequence joins TRBV19 and TRBJ2-7, with D possibly matching TRBD1 (6 bases). Trimming pared 2 bases from V and 4 bases from J, leaving 12 bases between. This CDR3 has 14 amino acids. Germline V CDR1 and CDR2: LNHDA, SQIVND (reference sequence). The full variable domain, with the rest looked up from reference TRBV19 and TRBJ2-7, is DGGITQSPKYLFRKEGQNVTLSCEQNLNHDAMYWYRQDPGQGLRLIYYSQIVNDFQKGDIAEGYSVSREKKESFPLTVTSAQKNPTAFYLCASSISGRGYEQYFGPGTRLTVT.

This clonotype was recorded at least ten times. The rearrangement uses TRBV9 and TRBJ2-5, with no clear D. V dropped 4 bases and J dropped 3 bases, with 13 bases sitting between them. Germline values: CDR1 SGDLS, CDR2 YYNGEE. This CDR3 spans 14 amino acids. The chain's CDR3 is CASSRTGGEETQYF. DNA for the CDR3: TGTGCCAGCAGCCGCACGGGTGGAGAAGAGACCCAGTACTTC.